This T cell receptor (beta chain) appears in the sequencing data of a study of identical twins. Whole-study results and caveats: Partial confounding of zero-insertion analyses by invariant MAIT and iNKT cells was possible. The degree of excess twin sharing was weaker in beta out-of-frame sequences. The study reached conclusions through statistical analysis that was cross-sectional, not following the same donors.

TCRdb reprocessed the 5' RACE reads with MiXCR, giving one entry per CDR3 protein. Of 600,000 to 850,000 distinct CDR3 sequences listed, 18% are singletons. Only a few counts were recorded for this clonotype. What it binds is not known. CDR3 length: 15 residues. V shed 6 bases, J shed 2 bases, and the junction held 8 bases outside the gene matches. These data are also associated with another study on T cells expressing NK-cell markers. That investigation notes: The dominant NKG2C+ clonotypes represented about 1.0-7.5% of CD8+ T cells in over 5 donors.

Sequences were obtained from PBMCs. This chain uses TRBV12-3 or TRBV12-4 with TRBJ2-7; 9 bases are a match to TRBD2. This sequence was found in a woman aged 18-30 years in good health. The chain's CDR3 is CASSPSREGTYEQYF. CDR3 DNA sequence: TGTGCCAGCAGCCCGTCGCGGGAGGGGACCTACGAGCAGTACTTC.